This record looks at one T cell receptor (beta chain) sequence and its context. Which antigen it targets is not known. Per-nucleotide qualities are absent, and no much larger clonotype sits a single base away. TCR CDR3 regions were amplified from genomic DNA by multiplex PCR using the deep immunoSEQ assay. Extracted genomic DNA from each cell subset was spread evenly across all wells of several immunoSEQ 96-well plates, with each plate serving as a replicate. For unsorted PBMC, each replicate PCR was loaded with about 280 ng genomic DNA, equivalent to about 33,000 T cell genomes. Unsorted PBMC genomic DNA was sequenced across ten immunoSEQ deep assay plates. Purified libraries were quantified with a Qubit 3.0 fluorometer, sized on a Bioanalyzer 2100, and re-quantified with the KAPA Library Quantification kit. Every immunoSEQ 96-well plate was sequenced on a dedicated single-read 150-cycle Illumina NextSeq 550 flow cell. Under the source paper's analysis protocol: Because the immunoSEQ output held only junctional sequences and lacked quality scores, the filtering could not match the filtering applied to full-length reads. Sequences were annotated with PyIR, a Python wrapper for IgBLAST v1.9, using IMGT germline references to assign V/J genes and CDR3. Reads with weak V/J assignments (E-value above 1e-6), missing CDR3, stop codons, out-of-frame junctions, or ambiguous translated residues were removed. V3J clonotypes were defined as sequences sharing an identical inferred V gene, J gene, and CDR3 amino acid sequence. To compute the percentage overlap between repertoires, the number of shared unique clonotypes was divided by the size of the smaller repertoire. RTK rarefaction, the Chao1 estimator, and Recon v2.1 estimates of unobserved clonotypes were used to assess repertoire richness. TCRdb took this table from immuneACCESS and kept in-frame rearrangements with V and J called. Such tables lack part of the clones; where checked against another copy, unresolved V genes explain under half of the gap, and the rest is unexplained. From that table come the V and J calls and clone size; the DNA was used to work out D and trimming. This sample comprises under 600,000 clones, 75% to 80% of them detected only once. The leading ten clones occupy approximately 13% of the sample.

The sample is drawn from a study of shared clonotypes between healthy human individuals (TCRdb year 2020). With respect to the entire study: A couple of women and a few men aged 18 to 49 years were included in the cohort. To increase sequencing depth and limit assay-specific biases, TCR repertoire library preparation and sequencing were carried out by different laboratories using diverse techniques. To estimate repertoire size and how much clonotypes are shared between individuals, the study performed deep sequencing of blood TCR repertoires from roughly five healthy adults. Leukapheresis yielded between about 0.94 and 9 billion PBMCs per donor.

What the study reported, not specific to this receptor: Pairwise subsampling indicated that sequencing depth was expected to affect the degree of clonotype sharing among donors. The genetic and exposure-history diversity represented was limited by the small number of donors. Sampling was limited to blood, and TCR repertoires in tissue likely differ from TCR repertoires in blood.

The donors were healthy, HIV-negative adults with no recently reported acute infections or vaccinations. Every donor was a Caucasian adult residing in Nashville, Tennessee, USA. For unsorted samples, some 90 million PBMCs were counted and genomic DNA was extracted with the QIAamp DNA Blood Mini kit. Blood was collected by leukapheresis, and PBMCs were isolated by Ficoll-Histopaque density gradient centrifugation and then cryopreserved in liquid nitrogen vapor phase. The TCR sequence derives from a woman in her thirties or forties in good health. Some clones in this sample may be carry-over from other donors' samples. Sequenced input: PBMCs.

At the DNA level, the sequence is TGTGCCATCAGTGAGTCGGACGGAGAGATCTCGGCTTTCTTT. This codes for CAISESDGEISAFF. The receptor chain draws on TRBV10-3 and TRBJ1-1, with the D gene too uncertain to name. V is pared back by 0 bases and J by 11 bases, with 16 bases lying between the germline termini. The CDR3 covers 14 residues, taking in both the cysteine and the phenylalanine. Only CDR3 DNA remains: 42 bases, in frame from the first base. Based on the germline V gene, the CDR1 and CDR2 sequences are ENHRY and SYGVKD.